This entry features one T cell receptor (beta chain) sequence. This specimen belongs to a study of blood T cell repertoires in COVID-19. The method was immunoSEQ multiplex PCR; TCRdb's version includes in-frame clones alone and lacks a portion of them. The sample yields about 79,000 clones, more than 85% seen once. The receptor's source is a man in his 70s with active or convalescent COVID-19. Material for sequencing was peripheral blood.

The CDR3 region has the DNA TGTGCCAGCAGCCTACCCCCCGGACAGGGGTCCGGGGAGCTGTTTTTT. This codes for CASSLPPGQGSGELFF. This rearrangement joins TRBV5-4 to TRBJ2-2, with 9 bases matching TRBD1. V lost 4 bases, J lost 6 bases, and 10 bases stayed unmatched. The CDR3 length is 16 residues. Germline CDR1 reads SGHNT; CDR2 reads YYREEE (reference sequence).